A single sample gave rise to the 14 T cell receptor beta chains below, sequenced in a study of immune evolution from preneoplasia to lung adenocarcinoma. Sequencing was performed with immunoSEQ multiplex PCR; in TCRdb, only in-frame clones are kept and a portion is missing. The sample has fewer than 50,000 clones, approximately 80% seen once; the top ten hold around 4.6%. Sequencing was carried out using FFPE invasive lung adenocarcinoma tissue. These receptors all come from a person in their 60s with lung adenocarcinoma.

The genes are TRBV30 and TRBJ2-7; D is ambiguous. CDR3 length: 13 residues. From germline, CDR1 is GTSNPN and CDR2 SVGIG (reference sequence). Trimming took 4 bases from V and 0 from J, leaving 10 bases between them. The CDR3 loop reads CAWKGLSSYEQYF. CDR3 sequence (DNA): TGTGCCTGGAAGGGCCTGAGCTCCTACGAGCAGTACTTC.

The V and J genes are TRBV29-1 and TRBJ2-7; possibly TRBD2 for D (6 bases). Trimming took off 3 bases at V and 2 bases at J, with 17 bases between the two ends. The CDR3 extends over 15 amino acids. Germline V gene sequence: CDR1 SQVTM, CDR2 ANQGSEA. The CDR3 loop is CSVERRRDSTYEQYF. The DNA for the CDR3 is TGCAGCGTTGAGCGACGGCGGGACTCCACCTACGAGCAGTACTTC.

The rearrangement uses TRBV30 and TRBJ2-7; D is perhaps TRBD1 (5 bases). In germline, CDR1 is GTSNPN, CDR2 SVGIG (reference sequence). The V gene lost 0 bases and the J gene lost 3 bases, with 6 bases spanning the gap. The CDR3 totals 12 residues. For the CDR3, the DNA is TGTGCCTGGAGTGTGCAGGGCTACGAGCAGTACTTC. Residues: CAWSVQGYEQYF.

This clone was counted only a few times. The same CDR3 also results from other DNA sequences found in this sample. The chain uses TRBV19 and TRBJ1-1; D ambiguous. Germline loops: CDR1 LNHDA, CDR2 SQIVND (reference sequence). This CDR3 spans 13 amino acids. V lost 3 bases, J lost 3 bases, and 8 bases lay in between. The chain's CDR3 is CASSIETYTEAFF. CDR3 DNA sequence: TGTGCCAGTAGTATCGAAACGTACACTGAAGCTTTCTTT.

DNA for the CDR3: TGTGCCAGCAGAACCCCAGGGGCCGGGGAGCTGTTTTTT. As protein: CASRTPGAGELFF. This chain joins TRBV6-1 and TRBJ2-2, with TRBD1 as a possible D gene (6 bases). There are 13 residues in the CDR3. The germline CDR1 and CDR2 sequences are MNHNS and SASEGT. Trimming shortened V by 6 bases and J by 6 bases, and 11 bases separated the two germline ends.

This clone was seen more than once but under ten times. The rearrangement joins TRBV4-1 to TRBJ2-5, with 13 bases fitting TRBD2. Trimming removed 5 bases from V and 3 bases from J; junction bases left unmatched: 9. Germline assignment: CDR1 MGHRA and CDR2 YSYEKL. The CDR3 covers 17 residues. Written as DNA, the CDR3 is TGCGCCAGCAGCTCCGGGGTAGGACTAGCGGGAGAAGAGACCCAGTACTTC. Translating gives CASSSGVGLAGEETQYF.

This rearrangement joins TRBV4-1 to TRBJ2-1, with D maybe TRBD2 (5 bases). The germline gives CDR1 MGHRA, CDR2 YSYEKL. V was trimmed by 0 bases and J by 2 bases, leaving 11 bases between them. CDR3 size: 16 residues. The CDR3 DNA follows: TGCGCCAGCAGCCAAGAGTCGCGGGCCCCCTACAATGAGCAGTTCTTC. It encodes CASSQESRAPYNEQFF.

The chain joins TRBV5-5 to TRBJ1-3; D possibly corresponds to TRBD1 (5 bases). CDR1 is SGHKS and CDR2 is YYEKEE in the germline V gene (reference sequence). Deletions cut 2 bases from V and 7 bases from J, with 16 bases between. There are 15 residues in the CDR3. Here the CDR3 DNA reads TGTGCCAGCAGCTTACGTCGCTCGGAGGGGAACACCATATATTTT. It specifies CASSLRRSEGNTIYF.

V is TRBV11-2 and J is TRBJ2-1; D is uncertain. CDR1 is SGHAT, CDR2 FQNNGV, per germline. The CDR3 spans 13 residues. V dropped 4 bases and J dropped 10 bases, with 14 bases sitting between them. The CDR3 is CASSSFSLGEQFF. The DNA of the CDR3 is TGTGCCAGCAGCTCCTTCTCCTTGGGGGAGCAGTTCTTC.

The V call is TRBV6-5, the J call TRBJ2-2; 9 nucleotides match TRBD1. Looked up from germline, CDR1 is MNHEY and CDR2 is SVGAGI. J was trimmed by 7 bases and V by 2 bases; bases with no gene match: 8. CDR3 length equals 16 residues. The CDR3: CASSYGATGGSGELFF. The CDR3 DNA reads as TGTGCCAGCAGTTACGGAGCAACAGGGGGCAGCGGGGAGCTGTTTTTT.

J is TRBJ2-3 and V is TRBV30; no firm D call. The CDR3 length is 14 residues. V shed 0 bases and J shed 2 bases, with 9 bases lying between them. Germline CDR1 reads GTSNPN; CDR2 reads SVGIG (reference sequence). This CDR3 is CAWSVHRPTDTQYF. The CDR3 bases are TGTGCCTGGAGTGTACATCGACCCACAGATACGCAGTATTTT.

Only a few counts were recorded for this clone. The CDR3 sequence is CASSLGASGSRTDTQYF. Here the CDR3 DNA reads TGTGCCAGCAGCTTAGGGGCTAGCGGGAGTCGGACAGATACGCAGTATTTT. The chain has TRBV7-9 and TRBJ2-3; 10 nucleotides match TRBD2. This CDR3 has 17 residues. The germline gives CDR1 SEHNR, CDR2 FQNEAQ (reference sequence). The ends lost 1 base at V and 3 bases at J; junction bases unmatched: 7.

J is TRBJ2-3 and V is TRBV5-4; D ambiguous. Looked up from germline, CDR1 is SGHNT and CDR2 is YYREEE (reference sequence). The CDR3 totals 12 residues. V gave up 3 bases and J gave up 0 bases, with 2 bases separating them. The chain's CDR3 is CASSSSTDTQYF. The CDR3 DNA reads as TGTGCCAGCAGCTCTAGCACAGATACGCAGTATTTT. The full variable domain, its missing parts supplied by reference TRBV5-4 and TRBJ2-3, is ETGVTQSPTHLIKTRGQQVTLRCSSQSGHNTVSWYQQALGQGPQFIFQYYREEENGRGNFPPRFSGLQFPNYSSELNVNALELDDSALYLCASSSSTDTQYFGPGTRLTVL.

There are a few counts of this clone. The chain uses TRBV18 and TRBJ2-5; no definite D call. The CDR3 totals 14 residues. V lost 0 bases to trimming and J lost 0 bases, with 5 bases between them. Germline loops: CDR1 KGHSH, CDR2 LQKENI. CDR3 in DNA: TGTGCCAGCTCACCACCCACGGACCAAGAGACCCAGTACTTC. Amino acid sequence: CASSPPTDQETQYF.